This TCR beta chain emerged from a study of identical twins. Through template switching, a universal primer site was introduced, and the cDNA contained unique molecular identifiers. Each CDR3 protein is one row after TCRdb ran MiXCR on the 5' RACE reads. This table has roughly 710,000 distinct CDR3 sequences, less than 7% appearing once. This clonotype was recorded at least ten times. Trimming stripped 10 bases from V and 8 bases from J, with 9 bases between. The CDR3 runs to 10 residues. From germline, CDR1 is MNHNY and CDR2 SVGAGI (reference sequence). The receptor was derived from a man aged 18 to 30 in good health. Sequenced material: naive T cells sorted from blood. The chain carries TRBV6-6 and TRBJ1-3, with a possible D match to TRBD1 (6 bases). The CDR3 protein is CATRGDTIYF. The CDR3 DNA is TGTGCCACCAGGGGTGACACCATATATTTT.